A selection of T cell receptor beta chains follows, all from one sample in a study of shared clonotypes between healthy human individuals. Profiling relied on immunoSEQ multiplex PCR, and the TCRdb table lists in-frame clones only, not all of them. This sample yields about 2.4 million clones, of which more than 85% are seen a single time; 0.36% belongs to the top ten. Sequencing used naive CD4+ T cells from PBMCs. The source of these receptors is a man between 18 and 35 years old in good health. Some clones in this sample may be carry-over from other donors' samples. CDR3s include the opening cysteine and the closing phenylalanine or tryptophan. D genes are given only for firm matches. Clone size is given for some rows only: seen once, a few or many times, or a class if the clone is expanded.

V	D	J	size	DNA	CDR3
TRBV16	.	TRBJ1-5	.	TGTGCCAGCAGCTCCATACTGGGCAGCGCGGGGGTTCAGCCCCAGCATTTT	CASSSILGSAGVQPQHF
TRBV28	.	TRBJ2-7	.	TGTGCCAGCAGTTTAAGACAGTCCTACGAGCAGTACTTC	CASSLRQSYEQYF
TRBV6-5	.	TRBJ1-5	.	TGTGCCAGCAGTGAATTAAGCAATCAGCCCCAGCATTTT	CASSELSNQPQHF
TRBV28	.	TRBJ2-2	.	TGTGCCAGCAGTTTACTAGCATCCGGGGAGCTGTTTTTT	CASSLLASGELFF
TRBV5-1	.	TRBJ2-5	.	TGCGCCAGCAGCTTAGGGACTGCCCTGGGAGAGACCCAGTACTTC	CASSLGTALGETQYF
TRBV10-3	.	TRBJ2-2	.	TGTGCCATCAGAAGGGACAACGCGAACACCGGGGAGCTGTTTTTT	CAIRRDNANTGELFF
TRBV5-6	.	TRBJ1-5	.	TGTGCCAGCAGCTCCCAGGGGCAGGGTAATCAGCCCCAGCATTTT	CASSSQGQGNQPQHF
TRBV27	.	TRBJ2-7	.	TGTGCCAGCAGTTTATACGCTAGCAAGGGTGTTGACGAGCAGTACTTC	CASSLYASKGVDEQYF
TRBV11-2	TRBD1	TRBJ2-3	.	TGTGCCAGCAGCCACCACAGGGGGCGAGGTCCAGATACGCAGTATTTT	CASSHHRGRGPDTQYF
TRBV9	TRBD2	TRBJ2-3	.	TGTGCCAGCAGCGTAGGTACTAGCGGTTACACAGATACGCAGTATTTT	CASSVGTSGYTDTQYF
TRBV13	.	TRBJ1-5	.	TGTGCCAGCAGCTTAGGACTGGATCAGCCCCAGCATTTT	CASSLGLDQPQHF
TRBV9	TRBD1	TRBJ1-2	few	TGTGCCAGCCGCGGGGACAGTTTGTTTGGCTACACCTTC	CASRGDSLFGYTF
TRBV9	.	TRBJ2-2	.	TGTGCCAGCAGAGCCGGAGGCGGGGAGCTGTTTTTT	CASRAGGGELFF
TRBV29-1	TRBD1	TRBJ2-5	.	TGCAGCGTGGGACAGGGCGGAGAGACCCAGTACTTC	CSVGQGGETQYF
TRBV11-2	.	TRBJ1-2	once	TGTGCCAGCAGTCCTACGATGGGTGGCTACACCTTC	CASSPTMGGYTF
TRBV28	.	TRBJ1-2	few	TGTGCCAGCAGCATGGGACACACCCTGGACTATGGCTACACCTTC	CASSMGHTLDYGYTF
TRBV27	.	TRBJ2-1	.	TGTGCCAGCAGTTTATCAGGTAATGAGCAGTTCTTC	CASSLSGNEQFF
TRBV5-1	.	TRBJ2-3	.	TGCGCCAGCAGCTGGGAGGGGGCAGATACGCAGTATTTT	CASSWEGADTQYF
TRBV5-1	.	TRBJ2-3	.	TGCGCCAGCAGCTTGGACGGGAAGGATACGCAGTATTTT	CASSLDGKDTQYF
TRBV19	TRBD2	TRBJ2-7	once	TGTGCCAGTAGTAGGGCTAGCGGGAGGGCCTTGTTCTACGAGCAGTACTTC	CASSRASGRALFYEQYF
TRBV6-1	.	TRBJ1-4	.	TGTGCCAGCTTTGACGCTGCAACTAATGAAAAACTGTTTTTT	CASFDAATNEKLFF
TRBV6-1	TRBD1	TRBJ1-1	once	TGTGCCAGCAGTGCGGGGACAGGGATGAACACTGAAGCTTTCTTT	CASSAGTGMNTEAFF
TRBV27	.	TRBJ2-7	.	TGTGCCAGCAGTTTTGCAGGGTACGAGCAGTACTTC	CASSFAGYEQYF
TRBV28	.	TRBJ1-4	.	TGTGCCAGCAACTCGCCCAGCGCGACTAATGAAAAACTGTTTTTT	CASNSPSATNEKLFF
TRBV5-1	TRBD1	TRBJ2-5	.	TGCGCCAGCAGCGCCCGGACAGGTCAAGAGACCCAGTACTTC	CASSARTGQETQYF
TRBV2	.	TRBJ2-3	.	TGTGCCAGCAATCGGGACTTCACAGATACGCAGTATTTT	CASNRDFTDTQYF
TRBV19	TRBD2	TRBJ2-2	.	TGTGCCAGTAGTCATCCACGGAGTAGAGCGGGAGATACCGGGGAGCTGTTTTTT	CASSHPRSRAGDTGELFF
TRBV15	TRBD1	TRBJ1-4	.	TGTGCCACCAGCAGACCCGGGACAGGGGCTGAAAAACTGTTTTTT	CATSRPGTGAEKLFF
TRBV7-3	.	TRBJ2-5	once	TGTGCCAGCAGCTCCCTGGGTCGAGAGACCCAGTACTTC	CASSSLGRETQYF
TRBV6-1	.	TRBJ2-3	.	TGTGCCATTACACCGGGACTTAGCACAGATACGCAGTATTTT	CAITPGLSTDTQYF
TRBV13	.	TRBJ1-2	.	TGTGCCAGCAGCCCGTCACGGGTGAACTATGGCTACACCTTC	CASSPSRVNYGYTF
TRBV18	.	TRBJ1-5	.	TGTGCCAGCTCACCCATGGGGGTAGGCAGCAATCAGCCCCAGCATTTT	CASSPMGVGSNQPQHF
TRBV6-1	.	TRBJ1-5	once	TGTGCCAGCAGGAAACAAGAGAATCTTCCCCAGCATTTT	CASRKQENLPQHF
TRBV6-1	TRBD2	TRBJ2-3	.	TGTGCCAGCCTTGCCGGGAGGGTTGACACAGATACGCAGTATTTT	CASLAGRVDTDTQYF
TRBV14	.	TRBJ2-7	.	TGTGCCAGCAGCCACGGACTATCCTCCGGGTGGTGGGAGCAGTACTTC	CASSHGLSSGWWEQYF
TRBV19	TRBD1	TRBJ1-2	.	TGTGCCAGTAGTATGCCCGGGACAGACTATGGCTACACCTTC	CASSMPGTDYGYTF
TRBV6-4	TRBD1	TRBJ1-2	.	TGTGCCAGCTCTACCGGATTCCAGGGGGCTGGAGGCTACACCTTC	CASSTGFQGAGGYTF
TRBV6-5	.	TRBJ2-2	.	TGTGCCAGCCGCCTCTCGAGGGTTTCCACCGGGGAGCTGTTTTTT	CASRLSRVSTGELFF
TRBV9	.	TRBJ1-6	.	TGTGCCAGCAGTAAAGAGAGTAATTCACCCCTCCACTTT	CASSKESNSPLHF
TRBV11-2	.	TRBJ2-3	.	TGTGCCAGCAGCTCCCCCCCACCGCAGGCCGGAATGGATACGCAGTATTTT	CASSSPPPQAGMDTQYF
TRBV19	.	TRBJ1-1	.	TGTGCCAGTAGTATACCCAGAGGACCGACGCGAAGTGAAGCTTTCTTT	CASSIPRGPTRSEAFF
TRBV28	.	TRBJ2-7	.	TGTGCCAGCAGTTCCCTTATAACAGGGCTTGTCGAGCAGTACTTC	CASSSLITGLVEQYF
TRBV18	TRBD1	TRBJ1-5	.	TGTGCCAGCTCACCGACAGGGGCGAATCAGCCCCAGCATTTT	CASSPTGANQPQHF
TRBV5-1	.	TRBJ2-7	.	TGCGCCAGCAGCGACCCCCGGGCCGGAGAGAACGAGCAGTACTTC	CASSDPRAGENEQYF
TRBV6-6	TRBD1	TRBJ2-1	.	TGTGCCAGCAGAGACCGACAGGGCTCTGAGCAGTTCTTC	CASRDRQGSEQFF
TRBV28	.	TRBJ2-6	.	TGTGCCAGCACTAGGTCCTCTGGGGCCAACGTCCTGACTTTC	CASTRSSGANVLTF
TRBV6-5	TRBD1	TRBJ1-3	.	TGTGCCAGCAGTTACCGGACAGGGGCAGGAAACACCATATATTTT	CASSYRTGAGNTIYF
TRBV9	.	TRBJ2-2	.	TGTGCCAGCAGCGTAGACGGAAACACCGGGGAGCTGTTTTTT	CASSVDGNTGELFF
TRBV6-1	.	TRBJ1-3	.	TGTGCCACCTGGAGCGGGAACTCTGGAAACACCATATATTTT	CATWSGNSGNTIYF
TRBV5-4	.	TRBJ1-2	.	TGTGCCAGCAGCTTGGACCACATGTATGGCTACACCTTC	CASSLDHMYGYTF
TRBV7-3	TRBD1	TRBJ2-1	.	TGTGCCAGCAGCCGGGACAGGGCGAACTACAATGAGCAGTTCTTC	CASSRDRANYNEQFF
TRBV5-1	.	TRBJ1-1	.	TGCGCCAGCAGCTTGGGGACGGAGGGCACTGAAGCTTTCTTT	CASSLGTEGTEAFF
TRBV10-2	.	TRBJ2-3	.	TGCGCCAGCAGTGGGTATAGAACACCGAGCACAGATACGCAGTATTTT	CASSGYRTPSTDTQYF